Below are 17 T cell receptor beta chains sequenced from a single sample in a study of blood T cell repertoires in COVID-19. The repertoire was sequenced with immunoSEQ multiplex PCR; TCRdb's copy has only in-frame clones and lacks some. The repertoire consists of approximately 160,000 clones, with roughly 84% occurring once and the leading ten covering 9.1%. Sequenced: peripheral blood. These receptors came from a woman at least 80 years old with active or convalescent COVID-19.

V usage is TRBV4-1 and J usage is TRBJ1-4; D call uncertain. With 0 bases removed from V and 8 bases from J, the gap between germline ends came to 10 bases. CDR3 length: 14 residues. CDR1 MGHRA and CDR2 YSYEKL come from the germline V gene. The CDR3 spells CASSQELEPEKLFF. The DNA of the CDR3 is TGCGCCAGCAGCCAAGAATTGGAGCCGGAAAAACTGTTTTTT.

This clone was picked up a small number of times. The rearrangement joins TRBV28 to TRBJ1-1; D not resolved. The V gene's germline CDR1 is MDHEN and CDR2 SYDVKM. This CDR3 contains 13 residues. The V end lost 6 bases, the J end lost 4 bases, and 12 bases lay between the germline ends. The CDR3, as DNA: TGTGCCAGCAGGGAAGGGAGACGCACTGAAGCTTTCTTT. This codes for CASREGRRTEAFF.

CDR3 sequence (DNA): TGTGCCAGCAGCCGAGGGACGAGGCTAGCGGGCCAAGAGACCCAGTACTTC. This gives the protein CASSRGTRLAGQETQYF. The rearrangement uses TRBV7-8 and TRBJ2-5, with 8 bases that match TRBD2. Unmatched junction bases numbered 12, after V lost 5 bases and J lost 1 base. Germline lookup yields CDR1 SGHVS and CDR2 FQNEAQ. The CDR3 has 17 residues.

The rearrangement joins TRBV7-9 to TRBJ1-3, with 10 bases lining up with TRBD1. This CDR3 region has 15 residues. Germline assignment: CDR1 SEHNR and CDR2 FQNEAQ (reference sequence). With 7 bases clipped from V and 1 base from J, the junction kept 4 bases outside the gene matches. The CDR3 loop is CASTRDRGSGNTIYF. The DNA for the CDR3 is TGTGCCAGCACCAGGGACAGGGGATCTGGAAACACCATATATTTT.

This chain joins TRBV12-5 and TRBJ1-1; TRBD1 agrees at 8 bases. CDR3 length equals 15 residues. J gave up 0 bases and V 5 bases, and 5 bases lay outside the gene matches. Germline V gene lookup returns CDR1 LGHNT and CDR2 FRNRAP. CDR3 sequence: CASGIGTGMNTEAFF. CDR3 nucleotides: TGTGCTAGTGGTATTGGGACAGGTATGAACACTGAAGCTTTCTTT.

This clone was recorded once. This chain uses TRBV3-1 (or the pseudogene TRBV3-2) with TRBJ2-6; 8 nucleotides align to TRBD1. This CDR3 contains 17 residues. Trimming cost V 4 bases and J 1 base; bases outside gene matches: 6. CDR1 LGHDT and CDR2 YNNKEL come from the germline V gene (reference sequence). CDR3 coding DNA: TGTGCCAGCAGCCTTGGACAGGGAGCTTCTGGGGCCAACGTCCTGACTTTC. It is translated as CASSLGQGASGANVLTF.

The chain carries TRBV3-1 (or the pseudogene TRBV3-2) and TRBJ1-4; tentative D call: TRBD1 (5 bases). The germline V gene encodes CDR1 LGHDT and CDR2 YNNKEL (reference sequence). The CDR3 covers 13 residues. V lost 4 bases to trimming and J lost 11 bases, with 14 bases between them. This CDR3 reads CASSPTWGTKLFF. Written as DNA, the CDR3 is TGTGCCAGCAGCCCCACATGGGGGACTAAACTGTTTTTT.

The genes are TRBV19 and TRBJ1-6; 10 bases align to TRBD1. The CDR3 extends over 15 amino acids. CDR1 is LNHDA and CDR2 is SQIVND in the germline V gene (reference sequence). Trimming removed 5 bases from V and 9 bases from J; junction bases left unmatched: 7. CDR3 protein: CASSPVGTGVSPLHF. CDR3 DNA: TGTGCCAGTAGTCCTGTGGGGACAGGGGTTTCACCCCTCCACTTT.

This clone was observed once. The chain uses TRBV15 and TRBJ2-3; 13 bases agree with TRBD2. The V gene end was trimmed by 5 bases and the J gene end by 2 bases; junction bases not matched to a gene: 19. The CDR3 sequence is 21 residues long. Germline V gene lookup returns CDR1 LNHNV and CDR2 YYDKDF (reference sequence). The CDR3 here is CATSGYRLAGGLADYTDTQYF. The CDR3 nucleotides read TGTGCCACCAGCGGATACCGACTAGCGGGGGGCCTAGCGGACTACACAGATACGCAGTATTTT.

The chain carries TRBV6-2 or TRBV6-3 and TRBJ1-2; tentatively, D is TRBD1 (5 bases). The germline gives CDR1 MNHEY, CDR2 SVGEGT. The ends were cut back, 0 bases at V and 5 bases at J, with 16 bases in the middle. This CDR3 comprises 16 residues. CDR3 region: CASSYSSSGRPYGYTF. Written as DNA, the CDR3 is TGTGCCAGCAGTTACTCGAGCTCAGGGAGGCCATATGGCTACACCTTC.

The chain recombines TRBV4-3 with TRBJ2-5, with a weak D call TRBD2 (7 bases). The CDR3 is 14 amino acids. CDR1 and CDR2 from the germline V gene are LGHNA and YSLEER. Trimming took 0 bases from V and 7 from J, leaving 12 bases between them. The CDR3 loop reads CASSQEAGALTQYF. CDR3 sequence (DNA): TGCGCCAGCAGCCAAGAGGCGGGGGCCCTGACCCAGTACTTC.

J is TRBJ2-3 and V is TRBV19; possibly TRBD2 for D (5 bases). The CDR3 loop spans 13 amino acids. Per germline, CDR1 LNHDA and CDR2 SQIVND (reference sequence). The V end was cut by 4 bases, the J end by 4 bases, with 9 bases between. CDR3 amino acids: CASSREPPDTQYF. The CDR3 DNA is TGTGCCAGTAGTAGGGAGCCGCCAGATACGCAGTATTTT.

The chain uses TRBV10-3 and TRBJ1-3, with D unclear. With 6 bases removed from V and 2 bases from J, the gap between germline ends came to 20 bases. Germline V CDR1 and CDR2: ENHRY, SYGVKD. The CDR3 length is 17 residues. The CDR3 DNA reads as TGTGCCATCAGCCCCGCGGGAGGGAGACAAGCTGGAAACACCATATATTTT. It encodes CAISPAGGRQAGNTIYF.

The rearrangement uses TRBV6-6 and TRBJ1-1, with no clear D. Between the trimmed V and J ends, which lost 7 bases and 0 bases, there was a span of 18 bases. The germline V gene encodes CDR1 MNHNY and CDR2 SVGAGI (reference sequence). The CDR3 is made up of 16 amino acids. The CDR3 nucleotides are TGTGCCAGCATTATTCGCGCGGGGTCCATGAACACTGAAGCTTTCTTT. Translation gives CASIIRAGSMNTEAFF.

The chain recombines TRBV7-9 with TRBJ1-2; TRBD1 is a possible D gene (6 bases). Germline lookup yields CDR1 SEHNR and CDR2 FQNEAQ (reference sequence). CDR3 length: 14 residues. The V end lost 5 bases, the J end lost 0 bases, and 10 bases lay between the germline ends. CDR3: CASSHRDPNYGYTF. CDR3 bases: TGTGCCAGCAGCCACAGGGACCCTAACTATGGCTACACCTTC.

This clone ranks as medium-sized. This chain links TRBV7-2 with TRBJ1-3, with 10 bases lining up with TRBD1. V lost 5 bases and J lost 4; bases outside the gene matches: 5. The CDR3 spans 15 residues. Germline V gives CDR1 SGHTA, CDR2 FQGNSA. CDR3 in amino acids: CASSPRQGAGNTIYF. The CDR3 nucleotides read TGTGCCAGCAGCCCCCGACAGGGGGCAGGAAACACCATATATTTT.

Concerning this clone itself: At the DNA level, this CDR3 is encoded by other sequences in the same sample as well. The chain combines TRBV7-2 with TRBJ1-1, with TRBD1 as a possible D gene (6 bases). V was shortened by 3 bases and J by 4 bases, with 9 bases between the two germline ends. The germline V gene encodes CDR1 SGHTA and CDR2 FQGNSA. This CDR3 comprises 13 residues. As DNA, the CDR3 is TGTGCCAGCAGCTTGGGAGGGGGCACTGAAGCTTTCTTT. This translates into CASSLGGGTEAFF.